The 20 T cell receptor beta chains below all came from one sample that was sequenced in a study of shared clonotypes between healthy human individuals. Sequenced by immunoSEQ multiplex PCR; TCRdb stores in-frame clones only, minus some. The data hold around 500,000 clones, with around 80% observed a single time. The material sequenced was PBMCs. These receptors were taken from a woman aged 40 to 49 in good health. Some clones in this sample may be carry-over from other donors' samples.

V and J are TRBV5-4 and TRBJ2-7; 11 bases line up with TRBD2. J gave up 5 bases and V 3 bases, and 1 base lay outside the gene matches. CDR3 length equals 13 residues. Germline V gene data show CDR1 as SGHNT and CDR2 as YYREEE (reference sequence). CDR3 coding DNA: TGTGCCAGCAGCTCGGGACTAGCGGACGAGCAGTACTTC. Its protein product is CASSSGLADEQYF. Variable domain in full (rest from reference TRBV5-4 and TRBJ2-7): ETGVTQSPTHLIKTRGQQVTLRCSSQSGHNTVSWYQQALGQGPQFIFQYYREEENGRGNFPPRFSGLQFPNYSSELNVNALELDDSALYLCASSSGLADEQYFGPGTRLTVT.

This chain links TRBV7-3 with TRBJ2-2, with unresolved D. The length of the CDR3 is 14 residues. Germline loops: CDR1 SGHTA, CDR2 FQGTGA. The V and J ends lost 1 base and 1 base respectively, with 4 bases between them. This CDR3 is CASSLSQNTGELFF. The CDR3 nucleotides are TGTGCCAGCAGCTTAAGTCAGAACACCGGGGAGCTGTTTTTT.

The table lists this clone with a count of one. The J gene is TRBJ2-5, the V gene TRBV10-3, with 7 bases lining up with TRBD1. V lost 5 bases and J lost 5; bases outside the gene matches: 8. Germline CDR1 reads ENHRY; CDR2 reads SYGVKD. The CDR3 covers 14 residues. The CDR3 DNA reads TGTGCCATCAGTCCAAGGGACAGCCGGGAGACCCAGTACTTC. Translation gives CAISPRDSRETQYF.

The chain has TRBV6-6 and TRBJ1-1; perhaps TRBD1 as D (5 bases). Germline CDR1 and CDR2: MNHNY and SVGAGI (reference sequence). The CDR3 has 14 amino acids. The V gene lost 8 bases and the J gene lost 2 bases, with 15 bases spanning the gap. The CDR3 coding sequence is TGTGCCAGCGGAGGCAGGGTTAAAAACACTGAAGCTTTCTTT. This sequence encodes CASGGRVKNTEAFF.

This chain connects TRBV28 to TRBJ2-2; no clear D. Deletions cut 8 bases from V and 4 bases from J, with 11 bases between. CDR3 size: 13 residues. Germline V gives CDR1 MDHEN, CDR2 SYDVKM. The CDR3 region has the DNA TGTGCCAGCGGGGTATGGAGCACCGGGGAGCTGTTTTTT. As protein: CASGVWSTGELFF. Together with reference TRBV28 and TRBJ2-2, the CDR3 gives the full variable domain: DVKVTQSSRYLVKRTGEKVFLECVQDMDHENMFWYRQDPGLGLRLIYFSYDVKMKEKGDIPEGYSVSREKKERFSLILESASTNQTSMYLCASGVWSTGELFFGEGSRLTVL.

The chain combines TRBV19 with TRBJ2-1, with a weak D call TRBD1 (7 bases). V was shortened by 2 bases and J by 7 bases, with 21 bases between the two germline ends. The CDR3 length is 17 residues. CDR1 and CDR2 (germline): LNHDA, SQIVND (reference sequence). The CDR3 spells CASSISGGGGLGNEQFF. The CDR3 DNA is TGTGCCAGTAGTATATCCGGAGGGGGCGGTTTGGGGAATGAGCAGTTCTTC.

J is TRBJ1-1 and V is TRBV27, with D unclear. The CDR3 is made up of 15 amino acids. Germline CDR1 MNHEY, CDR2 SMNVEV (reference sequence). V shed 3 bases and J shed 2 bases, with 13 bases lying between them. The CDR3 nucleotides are TGTGCCAGCAGTTTCCGGGCCTACGCTAACACTGAAGCTTTCTTT. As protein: CASSFRAYANTEAFF.

The CDR3 loop is CSVGEGAYGYTF. For the CDR3, the DNA is TGCAGCGTCGGAGAGGGGGCCTATGGCTACACCTTC. The chain has TRBV29-1 and TRBJ1-2, with 7 bases aligning to TRBD1. Germline V gene data show CDR1 as SQVTM and CDR2 as ANQGSEA. The CDR3 loop spans 12 amino acids. J lost 4 bases, V lost 6 bases, and 5 bases had no gene match.

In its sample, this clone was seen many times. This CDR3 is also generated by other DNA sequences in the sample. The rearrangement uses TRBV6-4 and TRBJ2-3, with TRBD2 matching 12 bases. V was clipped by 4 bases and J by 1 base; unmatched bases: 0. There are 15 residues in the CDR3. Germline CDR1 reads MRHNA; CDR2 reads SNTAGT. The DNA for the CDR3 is TGTGCCAGCAGTGGACTAGCGGGAGGCACAGATACGCAGTATTTT. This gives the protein CASSGLAGGTDTQYF.

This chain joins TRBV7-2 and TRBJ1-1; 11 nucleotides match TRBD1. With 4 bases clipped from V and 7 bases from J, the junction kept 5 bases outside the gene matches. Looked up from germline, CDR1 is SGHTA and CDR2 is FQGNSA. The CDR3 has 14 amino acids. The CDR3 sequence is CASSSGQGAVEAFF. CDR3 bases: TGTGCCAGCAGCTCAGGACAGGGGGCTGTTGAAGCTTTCTTT.

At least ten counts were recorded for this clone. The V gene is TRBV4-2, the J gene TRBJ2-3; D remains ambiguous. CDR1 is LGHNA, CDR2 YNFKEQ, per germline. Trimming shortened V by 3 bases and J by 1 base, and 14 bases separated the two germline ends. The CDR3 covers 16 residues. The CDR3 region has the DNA TGTGCCAGCAGCCAGCCCGCTGTTTGGTGCACAGATACGCAGTATTTT. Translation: CASSQPAVWCTDTQYF.

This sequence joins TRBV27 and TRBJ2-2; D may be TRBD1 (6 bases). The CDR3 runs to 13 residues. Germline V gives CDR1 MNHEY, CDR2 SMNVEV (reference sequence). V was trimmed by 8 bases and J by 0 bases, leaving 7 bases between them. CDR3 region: CASGQSNTGELFF. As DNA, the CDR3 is TGTGCCAGCGGACAGTCGAACACCGGGGAGCTGTTTTTT.

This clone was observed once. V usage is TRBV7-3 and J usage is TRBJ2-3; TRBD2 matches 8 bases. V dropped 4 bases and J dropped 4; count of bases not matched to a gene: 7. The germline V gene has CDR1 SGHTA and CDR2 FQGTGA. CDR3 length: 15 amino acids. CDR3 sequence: CASSSGRTSPDTQYF. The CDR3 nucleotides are TGTGCCAGCAGCTCGGGGCGGACTAGCCCAGATACGCAGTATTTT.

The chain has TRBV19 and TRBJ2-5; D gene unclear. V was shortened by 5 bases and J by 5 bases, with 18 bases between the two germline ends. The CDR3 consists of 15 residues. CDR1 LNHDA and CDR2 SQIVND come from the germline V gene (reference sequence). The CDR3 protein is CASSLQGDIGETQYF. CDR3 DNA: TGTGCCAGTAGTCTTCAAGGAGACATAGGGGAGACCCAGTACTTC.

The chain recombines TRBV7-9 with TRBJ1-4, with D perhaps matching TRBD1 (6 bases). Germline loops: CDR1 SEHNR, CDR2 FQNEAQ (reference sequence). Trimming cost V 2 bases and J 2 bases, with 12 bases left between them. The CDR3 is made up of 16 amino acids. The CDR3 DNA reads TGTGCCAGCAGCTTACCAGGGGTGACCACTAATGAAAAACTGTTTTTT. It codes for CASSLPGVTTNEKLFF.

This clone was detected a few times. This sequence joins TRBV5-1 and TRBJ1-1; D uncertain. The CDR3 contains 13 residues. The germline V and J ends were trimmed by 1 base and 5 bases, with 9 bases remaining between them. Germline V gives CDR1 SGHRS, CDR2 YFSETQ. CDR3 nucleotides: TGCGCCAGCAGCTTGATAGGGTTAACTGAAGCTTTCTTT. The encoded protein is CASSLIGLTEAFF.

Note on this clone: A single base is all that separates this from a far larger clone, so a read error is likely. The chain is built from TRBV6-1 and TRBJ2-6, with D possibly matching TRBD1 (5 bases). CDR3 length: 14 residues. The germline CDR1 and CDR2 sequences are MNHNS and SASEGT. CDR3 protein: CASSQLPGANALTF. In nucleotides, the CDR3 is TGTGCCAGCAGTCAGTTACCTGGGGCCAACGCCCTGACTTTC.

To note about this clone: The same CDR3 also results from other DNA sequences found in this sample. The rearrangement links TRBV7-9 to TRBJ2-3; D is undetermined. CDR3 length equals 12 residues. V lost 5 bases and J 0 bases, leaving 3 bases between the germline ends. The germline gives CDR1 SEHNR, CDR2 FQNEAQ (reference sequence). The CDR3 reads CASSLSTDTQYF. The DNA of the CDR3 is TGTGCCAGCAGCCTAAGCACAGATACGCAGTATTTT.

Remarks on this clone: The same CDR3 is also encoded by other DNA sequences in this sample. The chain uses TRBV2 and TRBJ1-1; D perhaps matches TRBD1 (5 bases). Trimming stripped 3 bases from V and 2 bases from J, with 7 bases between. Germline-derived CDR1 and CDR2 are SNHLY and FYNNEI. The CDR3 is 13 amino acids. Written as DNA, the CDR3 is TGTGCCAGCAGTGATCAGGGAAACACTGAAGCTTTCTTT. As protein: CASSDQGNTEAFF.

DNA of the CDR3: TGTGCCAGCTGCGGGAGGGCCGGCGAGCAGTACTTC. This sequence encodes CASCGRAGEQYF. The V and J genes are TRBV28 and TRBJ2-7; 9 nucleotides align to TRBD2. The CDR3 sequence is 12 residues long. Losses at the gene ends were 8 bases for V and 6 bases for J; bases not matched to a gene: 5. Looked up from germline, CDR1 is MDHEN and CDR2 is SYDVKM. Complete variable domain (other parts from reference TRBV28 and TRBJ2-7): DVKVTQSSRYLVKRTGEKVFLECVQDMDHENMFWYRQDPGLGLRLIYFSYDVKMKEKGDIPEGYSVSREKKERFSLILESASTNQTSMYLCASCGRAGEQYFGPGTRLTVT.